The sequence of this T cell receptor (beta chain) was determined in a study of blood T cell repertoires in COVID-19 (TCRdb year 2020). About the full investigation: Samples from collaborators originated in the United States, Italy and Spain and spanned both the acute and convalescent phases of COVID-19. The material from the prospective study consisted of cDNA or gDNA derived from T cells, B-cell-depleted T cells, or PBMCs. Subjects who had been exposed to COVID-19, were actively infected with it, or had recovered from it provided the deeply sampled blood TCRbeta repertoires that made up the dataset. The repertoires were released in a freely available public database intended as a resource for research on the immune response to SARS-CoV-2. Samples came from the ongoing ImmuneRACE study (first 160 participants) plus 1,254 subjects from 6 global collaborators. Nearly every sample came with metadata listing a de-identified subject ID, COVID-19 status, age in years and sex. Where available, HLA class I and class II types were taken from metadata supplied by the sample provider and were not determined by assay-based typing.

The CDR3 measures 15 amino acids from cysteine to phenylalanine. The sequence is cut down to CDR3 DNA, 45 bases in frame from base 1. Relative to germline, V is missing 4 bases and J is missing 7 bases, with 7 bases of the junction outside any gene match. The CDR1 and CDR2 encoded by the germline V gene are SGHNT and YENEEA. Study-wide conclusions, independent of this receptor: Clinical and demographic metadata were provided uncurated, with the amount varying by source and participant.

TCRbeta CDR3 regions were amplified from genomic DNA by means of the immunoSEQ Assay, a bias-controlled multiplex PCR. Under the source paper's analysis protocol: The number of nucleated cells in each sample was estimated by amplification of reference gene primers within the assay. To quantify the absolute abundance of each unique TCRbeta CDR3 rearrangement, sequence reads were collapsed and filtered. For each sample, productive Simpson clonality was calculated by taking the square root of Simpson's diversity index across productive rearrangements. In its TCRdb copy, this immuneACCESS table keeps in-frame sequences only and misses some clones. Where compared with another copy, unresolved V genes explain less than half of these, and the others have no known cause. V, J and clone size are taken as reported in that table, and D and trimming were inferred from the DNA itself. The sample table lists some 96,000 clones, about 85% of them with a count of one. 10% to 15% of the sample is in the top ten clones.

The collaborating institutions used their own protocols to collect whole blood in K2EDTA tubes. For TCRbeta analysis, collaborators shipped samples in one of three forms: frozen whole blood, isolated PBMCs, or DNA extracted from either of those sample types. Note on this clone: Its binding antigen is unknown. Nothing much larger sits one base from this clone, and base qualities are not available.

The chain is made from TRBV11-3 and TRBJ2-2; 9 central nucleotides agree with TRBD1. This TCR came from a human donor in a cohort sampled during active COVID-19. Specimen: peripheral blood. The CDR3 corresponds to CASSSRDREIGELFF. The nucleotide sequence reads as follows: TGTGCCAGCAGCTCACGGGACAGGGAAATCGGGGAGCTGTTTTTT.